This T cell receptor beta chain was captured in a study of cytomegalovirus exposure and HLA in healthy donors. Study background: The same platform used for the 650 to 700 first-cohort repertoires was also used for the 120 validation repertoires, as a later analysis reported.

Points from the study as a whole: While the bulk of TCR sequences proved rare, some public TCRs turned up in many donors. TCR clusters originating in the first cohort tended to co-occur in the 120 validation repertoires, according to a later analysis. Overall, approximately 150 TCR beta chains were annotated as cytomegalovirus-associated.

Regarding this clone: Antigen specificity is unknown.

Data came from immunoSEQ multiplex PCR; TCRdb stores just in-frame clones and leaves some out. This table holds about 160,000 clones, 89% found once. The J segment lost 3 bases and the V segment lost 7 bases, leaving 1 base of the junction unmatched. From germline, CDR1 is SGDLS and CDR2 YYNGEE. This CDR3 region has 13 residues. V usage is TRBV9 and J usage is TRBJ1-5; 10 bases map to TRBD1. This TCR came from a woman aged 18-29 years in good health and CMV-seropositive. Sequencing was performed on PBMCs. The CDR3 region is CASGTGVNQPQHF. The DNA for the CDR3 is TGTGCCAGCGGGACAGGGGTCAATCAGCCCCAGCATTTT. Full variable domain (missing parts from reference TRBV9 and TRBJ1-5): DSGVTQTPKHLITATGQRVTLRCSPRSGDLSVYWYQQSLDQGLQFLIQYYNGEERAKGNILERFSAQQFPDLHSELNLSSLELGDSALYFCASGTGVNQPQHFGDGTRLSIL.